The 23 T cell receptor beta chains presented below share a single source sample, sequenced in a study of blood T cell repertoires in COVID-19 (dated by TCRdb to the early 2020s). Library creation used the immunoSEQ multiplex PCR assay. In TCRdb, the immuneACCESS table is reduced to in-frame sequences with V and J assigned. These tables do not hold every clone; where another copy was compared, an unresolved V gene accounts for under half, and the others remain unexplained. The sample contains about 110,000 clones, around three quarters of them found a single time. Jointly, the top ten make up almost 4.5% of the sample. The sample consisted of peripheral blood. Every receptor here comes from a human donor in a cohort sampled during active or convalescent COVID-19.

V usage is TRBV27 and J usage is TRBJ2-5; tentatively, D is TRBD2 (5 bases). The germline CDR1 and CDR2 sequences are MNHEY and SMNVEV (reference sequence). V was pared by 3 bases and J by 7 bases, with 12 bases between. This CDR3 is built from 13 residues. CDR3 DNA: TGTGCCAGCAGTTTCGGGGTTTGGGGGACCCAGTACTTC. This gives the protein CASSFGVWGTQYF.

This clone showed up just a few times. This chain uses TRBV7-2 with TRBJ2-2; 7 nucleotides agree with TRBD1. The V segment lost 5 bases and the J segment 4 bases; nucleotides outside the gene matches: 4. In germline, CDR1 is SGHTA, CDR2 FQGNSA. The CDR3 has 14 amino acids. The CDR3 is CASSIGGPTGELFF. The CDR3 region has the DNA TGTGCCAGCAGCATAGGGGGCCCCACCGGGGAGCTGTTTTTT. The whole variable domain, remainder taken from reference TRBV7-2 and TRBJ2-2, is GAGVSQSPSNKVTEKGKDVELRCDPISGHTALYWYRQSLGQGLEFLIYFQGNSAPDKSGLPSDRFSAERTGGSVSTLTIQRTQQEDSAVYLCASSIGGPTGELFFGEGSRLTVL.

V gene TRBV3-1 (or the pseudogene TRBV3-2) combines with J gene TRBJ2-1, with 11 bases that match TRBD2. The ends lost 1 base at V and 7 bases at J; junction bases unmatched: 15. This CDR3 is 19 amino acids long. Germline V gene lookup returns CDR1 LGHDT and CDR2 YNNKEL (reference sequence). The DNA for the CDR3 is TGTGCCAGCAGCCAAGCTGTCTCTAGCGGGAGGCCAGGGCCTAATGAGCAGTTCTTC. Residues: CASSQAVSSGRPGPNEQFF.

The CDR3 loop is CATSGDRGFNQPQHF. As DNA, the CDR3 is TGTGCCACCAGTGGGGACAGGGGCTTCAATCAGCCCCAGCATTTT. The rearrangement joins TRBV24-1 to TRBJ1-5; 10 bases are a match to TRBD1. In germline, CDR1 is KGHDR, CDR2 SFDVKD. V shed 5 bases and J 3 bases; nucleotides not matched to a gene: 3. The CDR3 extends over 15 amino acids.

This chain connects TRBV5-1 to TRBJ1-1; D unclear. Trimming left V 1 base short and J 0 bases short, with 4 bases between. This CDR3 contains 13 residues. Per the germline V gene, CDR1 is SGHRS and CDR2 is YFSETQ. This CDR3 reads CASSLFMNTEAFF. For the CDR3, the DNA is TGCGCCAGCAGCTTGTTTATGAACACTGAAGCTTTCTTT.

The rearrangement links TRBV6-5 to TRBJ1-1; TRBD1 matches 9 bases. V gave up 5 bases and J gave up 2 bases; unmatched junction bases: 6. The CDR3 loop spans 15 amino acids. In germline, CDR1 is MNHEY, CDR2 SVGAGI. In DNA form, the CDR3 reads TGTGCCAGCAGTCCCGACAGGGGGTTTAACACTGAAGCTTTCTTT. Its translation is CASSPDRGFNTEAFF.

The CDR3: CASSIVGTRGNIQYF. The CDR3 DNA reads as TGTGCCAGTAGTATAGTAGGGACTAGGGGAAACATTCAGTACTTC. V is TRBV19 and J is TRBJ2-4; 8 bases match TRBD2. CDR3 length equals 15 residues. Per germline, CDR1 LNHDA and CDR2 SQIVND (reference sequence). The V segment lost 1 base and the J segment 6 bases; nucleotides outside the gene matches: 5. The full variable domain, its missing parts supplied by reference TRBV19 and TRBJ2-4, is DGGITQSPKYLFRKEGQNVTLSCEQNLNHDAMYWYRQDPGQGLRLIYYSQIVNDFQKGDIAEGYSVSREKKESFPLTVTSAQKNPTAFYLCASSIVGTRGNIQYFGAGTRLSVL.

This chain uses TRBV24-1 with TRBJ1-1; 9 nucleotides agree with TRBD1. Trimming cost V 5 bases and J 1 base; bases outside gene matches: 4. CDR3 size: 15 residues. Germline CDR1 reads KGHDR; CDR2 reads SFDVKD. Here the CDR3 reads CATSGAGQGNTEAFF. CDR3 nucleotides: TGTGCCACCAGTGGGGCGGGACAGGGGAACACTGAAGCTTTCTTT.

This clone showed up many times. The rearrangement links TRBV9 to TRBJ2-7; possible D gene TRBD1, 5 bases. In germline, CDR1 is SGDLS, CDR2 YYNGEE. V lost 2 bases and J 2 bases, leaving 11 bases between the germline ends. CDR3 length: 14 residues. Written as DNA, the CDR3 is TGTGCCAGCAGCGTGGGGAAGGGGCCCTACGAGCAGTACTTC. It yields the protein CASSVGKGPYEQYF.

V and J are TRBV28 and TRBJ2-1, with 11 bases fitting TRBD2. Unmatched junction bases numbered 8, after V lost 5 bases and J lost 8 bases. The germline V gene encodes CDR1 MDHEN and CDR2 SYDVKM. This CDR3 spans 15 amino acids. CDR3 DNA: TGTGCCAGCAGTGATACTAGCGGGAGTTCGGATGAGCAGTTCTTC. Encoded protein: CASSDTSGSSDEQFF.

The chain joins TRBV29-1 to TRBJ2-7, with a possible D match to TRBD2 (5 bases). Germline V lookup: CDR1 SQVTM, CDR2 ANQGSEA. Trimming cost V 7 bases and J 4 bases, with 17 bases left between them. The CDR3 consists of 13 residues. The CDR3 sequence is CSALSPPGYEQYF. Here the CDR3 DNA reads TGCAGCGCGCTGTCCCCCCCGGGGTACGAGCAGTACTTC.

The V gene is TRBV6-2 or TRBV6-3, the J gene TRBJ1-4, with TRBD1 matching over 9 bases. Germline trimming cut 4 bases from V and 0 bases from J; bases unmatched to any gene: 9. The CDR3 extends over 18 amino acids. The germline V gene has CDR1 MNHEY and CDR2 SVGEGT. The CDR3 spells CASSWDRVISATNEKLFF. CDR3 DNA sequence: TGTGCCAGCAGTTGGGACAGGGTCATCTCTGCAACTAATGAAAAACTGTTTTTT.

J is TRBJ1-3 and V is TRBV3-1 (or the pseudogene TRBV3-2); the match to TRBD1 covers 9 bases. The CDR3 has 17 residues. Germline V gene data show CDR1 as LGHDT and CDR2 as YNNKEL (reference sequence). J gave up 3 bases and V 6 bases, and 12 bases lay outside the gene matches. For the CDR3, the DNA is TGTGCCAGCAGTTATACGACAGGGGGATTAGTTGGAAACACCATATATTTT. Protein: CASSYTTGGLVGNTIYF.

This chain joins TRBV3-1 (or the pseudogene TRBV3-2) and TRBJ2-1, with TRBD1 as a possible D gene (6 bases). The V gene's germline CDR1 is LGHDT and CDR2 YNNKEL (reference sequence). The length of the CDR3 is 16 residues. Trimming stripped 2 bases from V and 4 bases from J, with 15 bases between. CDR3 in DNA: TGTGCCAGCAGCCAACCGGGACACGGGCTTTACAATGAGCAGTTCTTC. Translated, it gives CASSQPGHGLYNEQFF.

This chain links TRBV2 with TRBJ1-3, with D maybe TRBD1 (6 bases). V dropped 6 bases and J dropped 0 bases, with 12 bases sitting between them. CDR3 size: 15 residues. Looked up from germline, CDR1 is SNHLY and CDR2 is FYNNEI. The CDR3 loop is CASSETGYSGNTIYF. In DNA, the CDR3 is TGTGCCAGCAGCGAGACAGGTTACTCTGGAAACACCATATATTTT.

The CDR3 nucleotides read TGTGCCAGCTCACCGCCGACAGAGTACGAGCAGTACTTC. It is translated as CASSPPTEYEQYF. The chain recombines TRBV18 with TRBJ2-7; possibly TRBD1 for D (5 bases). CDR3 length equals 13 residues. Germline loops: CDR1 KGHSH, CDR2 LQKENI. V was cut by 3 bases and J by 4 bases, with 10 bases left in between.

The V and J genes are TRBV19 and TRBJ2-3, with D possibly matching TRBD1 (5 bases). Germline V lookup: CDR1 LNHDA, CDR2 SQIVND (reference sequence). CDR3 length: 14 residues. Trimming stripped 2 bases from V and 8 bases from J, with 14 bases between. The CDR3 is CASSIKTGIVTQYF. The CDR3 region has the DNA TGTGCCAGTAGTATAAAAACAGGCATTGTTACGCAGTATTTT.

This chain uses TRBV5-1 with TRBJ2-2; D might be TRBD2 (6 bases). V lost 4 bases and J lost 6, with 13 bases in between. The CDR3 extends over 14 amino acids. Germline-derived CDR1 and CDR2 are SGHRS and YFSETQ. The CDR3: CASSLPTGAGELFF. DNA of the CDR3: TGCGCCAGCAGCCTCCCGACGGGGGCCGGGGAGCTGTTTTTT.

The chain combines TRBV18 with TRBJ1-6; TRBD1 matches 10 bases. From germline, CDR1 is KGHSH and CDR2 LQKENI. V gave up 3 bases and J gave up 10 bases; unmatched junction bases: 12. The CDR3 runs to 17 residues. CDR3 DNA: TGTGCCAGCTCACCCTCAGCCGGGACAGGGGCCGGATCACCCCTCCACTTT. As protein: CASSPSAGTGAGSPLHF.

This clone came up once. This chain's CDR3 is CASSVAGTEAFF. CDR3 bases: TGTGCCAGCTCCGTAGCGGGCACTGAAGCTTTCTTT. The chain couples TRBV18 to TRBJ1-1; D gene ambiguous. CDR3 length equals 12 residues. CDR1 is KGHSH, CDR2 LQKENI, per germline. The V end was cut by 6 bases, the J end by 4 bases, with 9 bases between.

The rearrangement uses TRBV4-3 and TRBJ2-6; D unclear. The CDR3 length is 16 residues. Germline CDR1 is LGHNA and CDR2 is YSLEER. V was pared by 0 bases and J by 0 bases, with 6 bases between. CDR3 bases: TGCGCCAGCAGCCAAGATTCCAGCTCTGGGGCCAACGTCCTGACTTTC. Its translation is CASSQDSSSGANVLTF.

The chain couples TRBV18 to TRBJ1-1, with D unresolved. Germline V gives CDR1 KGHSH, CDR2 LQKENI. CDR3 length: 14 amino acids. Trimming removed 5 bases at V and 2 bases at J, with 12 bases between. The CDR3 DNA sequence: TGTGCCAGCTCATCCAGGAACACAAACACTGAAGCTTTCTTT. Translation: CASSSRNTNTEAFF.

The J gene is TRBJ1-6, the V gene TRBV7-6, with TRBD1 identical over 9 bases. CDR1 is SGHVS, CDR2 FNYEAQ, per germline. V shed 0 bases and J 9 bases; nucleotides not matched to a gene: 3. The CDR3 consists of 15 residues. The CDR3 region has the DNA TGTGCCAGCAGCTTAGCACAGGGGGCAGGTTCACCCCTCCACTTT. As protein: CASSLAQGAGSPLHF.